The clone carrying this TCR beta chain was counted many times. Germline assignment: CDR1 MNHEY and CDR2 SVGAGI. The CDR3 length is 15 residues. V lost 3 bases to trimming and J lost 5 bases, with 15 bases between them. These data originate in a study of molecular identifiers for immune sequencing clone quantification. For the study at large: The replicate experiment used RNA from roughly 21,000 or 96,000 naive CD8 cells. This RNA was split into five aliquots, and four of them were sequenced.

TCRdb processed the PCR reads anew with MiXCR; each CDR3 protein has one entry. The profile shows 100,000 or so distinct CDR3 sequences, about 35% of them singletons. Naive CD8 T cells were sorted as CD8+CD4-CCR7+CD45RA+. The TCR comes from a human donor in good health. Some libraries in this study had Jurkat cell RNA spiked in. Sequenced sample: naive CD8+ T cells from blood, with Jurkat cell RNA spiked in. Subset defined: FACS-sorted CD8+CD4-CCR7+CD45RA+ naive T cells. V gene TRBV6-5 combines with J gene TRBJ2-3; D is ambiguous. Written as DNA, the CDR3 is TGTGCCAGCAGTTATAGTGTTGGACCCATAGATACGCAGTATTTT. Encoded protein: CASSYSVGPIDTQYF.